Below, 8 T cell receptor beta chains from the same sample are listed, as sequenced in a study of blood T cell repertoires in COVID-19. The method was immunoSEQ multiplex PCR; TCRdb's version includes in-frame clones alone and lacks a portion of them. This table has 250,000 to 350,000 clones, about 89% appearing once. Sequenced: peripheral blood. Every receptor here comes from a woman aged 45-59 years who had recovered from COVID-19.

The rearrangement links TRBV7-2 to TRBJ1-2, with D unclear. Per the germline V gene, CDR1 is SGHTA and CDR2 is FQGNSA. V was pared by 8 bases and J by 3 bases, with 25 bases between. The CDR3 has 17 amino acids. The CDR3 region is CASLNPSSYWADYGYTF. The DNA for the CDR3 is TGTGCCAGCCTGAACCCCTCTTCGTATTGGGCCGACTATGGCTACACCTTC.

A single count supports this clone. This chain links TRBV6-5 with TRBJ2-4; no clear D gene. This CDR3 region has 13 residues. With 6 bases removed from V and 0 bases from J, the gap between germline ends came to 6 bases. Germline V gene lookup returns CDR1 MNHEY and CDR2 SVGAGI. Here the CDR3 DNA reads TGTGCCAGCAGGGTCAGAGCCAAAAACATTCAGTACTTC. Translation gives CASRVRAKNIQYF.

This sequence joins TRBV6-6 and TRBJ1-5, with TRBD1 matching over 9 bases. This CDR3 is built from 20 residues. Germline-derived CDR1 and CDR2 are MNHNY and SVGAGI (reference sequence). V lost 6 bases, J lost 0 bases, and 18 bases stayed unmatched. The CDR3 nucleotides read TGTGCCAGCAGCCGAGCGGGTAACAGGGGGCAGGGTTATAGCAATCAGCCCCAGCATTTT. Its protein is CASSRAGNRGQGYSNQPQHF.

The chain uses TRBV7-2 and TRBJ2-5; 8 positions agree with TRBD1. Germline V lookup: CDR1 SGHTA, CDR2 FQGNSA. This CDR3 is built from 15 residues. V dropped 6 bases and J dropped 5; count of bases not matched to a gene: 11. CDR3 DNA: TGTGCCAGCAGTTTCGACAGGGGAGGATTGGAGACCCAGTACTTC. Its protein product is CASSFDRGGLETQYF.

The V call is TRBV19, the J call TRBJ1-5; TRBD1 is a possible D gene (5 bases). V was cut by 3 bases and J by 5 bases, with 17 bases left in between. The CDR3 loop spans 16 amino acids. The V gene's germline CDR1 is LNHDA and CDR2 SQIVND (reference sequence). In nucleotides, the CDR3 is TGTGCCAGTAGTATCATATCGGGACTGGGAGATCAGCCCCAGCATTTT. This sequence encodes CASSIISGLGDQPQHF.

The V and J genes are TRBV5-4 and TRBJ2-1; 11 positions match TRBD2. Germline CDR1 SGHNT, CDR2 YYREEE (reference sequence). There are 12 residues in the CDR3. The J segment lost 15 bases and the V segment lost 4 bases, leaving 6 bases of the junction unmatched. The CDR3 loop reads CASSHTSGSLFF. The CDR3 coding sequence is TGTGCCAGCAGCCACACTAGCGGGAGTTTGTTCTTC.

This clone has only one observation. The chain uses TRBV7-9 and TRBJ2-1, with 8 positions matching TRBD1. With 1 base clipped from V and 7 bases from J, the junction kept 3 bases outside the gene matches. Germline lookup yields CDR1 SEHNR and CDR2 FQNEAQ (reference sequence). The CDR3 length is 14 residues. The CDR3: CASSLGQGRNEQFF. Written as DNA, the CDR3 is TGTGCCAGCAGCTTAGGACAGGGGAGGAATGAGCAGTTCTTC.

This chain joins TRBV30 and TRBJ1-6, with D possibly TRBD1 on 5 matching bases. V was trimmed by 3 bases and J by 5 bases, leaving 5 bases between them. This CDR3 region has 12 residues. Germline-derived CDR1 and CDR2 are GTSNPN and SVGIG (reference sequence). CDR3 protein: CAWSRDNSPLHF. As DNA, the CDR3 is TGTGCCTGGAGCAGGGATAATTCACCCCTCCACTTT.